A single sample gave rise to the 8 T cell receptor beta chains below, sequenced in a study of read filtering for tumor transcriptome and immune sequencing. The library was built from around 400 ng RNA with molecular barcoded adaptors for alpha/delta and beta/gamma chains. TCRdb ran MiXCR on the reads and lists one entry per CDR3 protein. There are about 9,200 distinct CDR3 sequences in the sample; more than 15% occur only once, and 25% to 30% lies in the top ten. The sample taken for sequencing was a population of CD138-negative cells sorted from bone marrow. All receptors derive from a donor aged 40 or older with multiple myeloma.

Many counts were recorded for this clonotype. The chain joins TRBV5-1 to TRBJ2-1; D possibly corresponds to TRBD1 (8 bases). The CDR3 has 16 residues. V gave up 0 bases and J gave up 6 bases, with 16 bases separating them. The germline CDR1 and CDR2 sequences are SGHRS and YFSETQ. CDR3 protein: CASSLAQGGQLNEQFF. DNA of the CDR3: TGCGCCAGCAGCTTGGCACAGGGGGGGCAACTCAATGAGCAGTTCTTC.

Many counts were recorded for this clonotype. The genes are TRBV2 and TRBJ2-4, with D uncertain. CDR1 and CDR2 (germline): SNHLY, FYNNEI. Trimming took off 6 bases at V and 2 bases at J, with 14 bases between the two ends. This CDR3 spans 15 amino acids. The CDR3 nucleotides read TGTGCCAGCAGCCTAACGGACGTCTCCAAAAACATTCAGTACTTC. Residues: CASSLTDVSKNIQYF.

This clonotype was found many times. V is TRBV29-1 and J is TRBJ1-1; D possibly corresponds to TRBD1 (5 bases). V lost 7 bases to trimming and J lost 0 bases, with 15 bases between them. The CDR3 spans 14 residues. Germline V gene sequence: CDR1 SQVTM, CDR2 ANQGSEA. The CDR3 DNA is TGCAGCGCCCTTGGGGGGGAGATGAACACTGAAGCTTTCTTT. This sequence encodes CSALGGEMNTEAFF.

A remark on this clonotype: One end of the junction varies from germline; a read error may be responsible. The chain recombines TRBV20-1 with TRBJ2-7; unclear D gene. The length of the CDR3 is 11 residues. From germline, CDR1 is DFQATT and CDR2 SNEGSKA (reference sequence). The CDR3 loop reads CSARARSEQYF. The CDR3 bases are TGTAGTGCTAGGGCCCGATCCGAGCAGTACTTC.

For this clonotype: This likely traces to a read error, being one base from a far larger clone. The chain joins TRBV7-9 to TRBJ2-1; D is unresolved. Germline-derived CDR1 and CDR2 are SEHNR and FQNEAQ (reference sequence). Between the trimmed V and J ends, which lost 6 bases and 5 bases, there was a span of 5 bases. The CDR3 has 11 amino acids. The CDR3 sequence is CASRLNNEQFF. The DNA for the CDR3 is TGTGCCAGCAGATTAAACAATGAGCAGTTCTTC.

This clonotype is judged medium-sized. The chain couples TRBV7-2 to TRBJ2-1, with 9 bases that match TRBD2. The V segment lost 3 bases and the J segment 4 bases; nucleotides outside the gene matches: 7. The CDR3 contains 16 residues. CDR1 and CDR2 (germline): SGHTA, FQGNSA. In nucleotides, the CDR3 is TGTGCCAGCAGCTTTAGGCAGCGGGGGGCTTACAATGAGCAGTTCTTC. Protein sequence: CASSFRQRGAYNEQFF.

This clonotype was counted ten times or more. V is TRBV6-2 or TRBV6-3 and J is TRBJ1-5, with D uncertain. Germline V lookup: CDR1 MNHEY, CDR2 SVGEGT. Trimming stripped 5 bases from V and 8 bases from J, with 10 bases between. The length of the CDR3 is 12 residues. For the CDR3, the DNA is TGTGCCAGCAGTGGACCCGCGGAGCCCCAGCATTTT. Amino acids: CASSGPAEPQHF.

This clonotype appeared a few times. No conserved phenylalanine or tryptophan is present at the end of the CDR3, so a read error is the likely explanation. The chain has TRBV29-1 and TRBJ1-2; no clear D. This CDR3 contains 11 residues. Germline V CDR1 and CDR2: SQVTM, ANQGSEA. The ends were cut back, 1 base at V and 4 bases at J, with 4 bases in the middle. The CDR3 bases are TGCAGCGTTGAAGGCAGCTATGGCTACACCTCT. Its translation: CSVEGSYGYTS.